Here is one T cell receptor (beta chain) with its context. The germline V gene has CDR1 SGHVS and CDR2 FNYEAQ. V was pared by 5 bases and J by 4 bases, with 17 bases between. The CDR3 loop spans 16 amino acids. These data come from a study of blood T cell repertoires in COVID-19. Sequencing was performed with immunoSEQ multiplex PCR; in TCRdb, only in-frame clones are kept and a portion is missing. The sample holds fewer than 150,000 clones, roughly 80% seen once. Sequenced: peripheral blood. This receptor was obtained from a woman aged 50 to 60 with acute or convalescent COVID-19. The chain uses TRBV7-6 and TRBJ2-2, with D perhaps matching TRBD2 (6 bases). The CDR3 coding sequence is TGTGCCAGCAGCCCCACCGGAGGGATCGCCACCGGGGAGCTGTTTTTT. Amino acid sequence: CASSPTGGIATGELFF.